Sequencing of this T cell receptor beta chain was carried out in a study of PD-1 blockade in classical Hodgkin lymphoma. Study-wide results and limits: As was reported, newly diagnosed patients showed lower baseline TCR diversity than healthy donors did.

The method was immunoSEQ multiplex PCR; TCRdb's version includes in-frame clones alone and lacks a portion of them. The profile shows thousands of clones, approximately 91% of them singletons. Indicated time point: newly diagnosed, previously untreated cHL patient sample. Thawed PBMCs were the source of CD8+ T cells, obtained through magnetic negative selection. PBMCs from patients with newly diagnosed, untreated classical Hodgkin lymphoma served as a comparison group for the relapsed/refractory trial patients. Germline trimming cut 4 bases from V and 0 bases from J; bases unmatched to any gene: 5. Per germline, CDR1 LGHNA and CDR2 YNFKEQ. The CDR3 sequence is 17 residues long. This clone was seen more than once but under ten times. The antigen is not known.

The chain combines TRBV4-2 with TRBJ2-3; 12 positions agree with TRBD2. This TCR was recovered from a human donor with classical Hodgkin lymphoma. Sequencing input: CD8+ T cells from blood. CDR3: CASSLNLAGGSTDTQYF. The CDR3, as DNA: TGTGCCAGCAGCCTGAACCTAGCGGGGGGGAGCACAGATACGCAGTATTTT.